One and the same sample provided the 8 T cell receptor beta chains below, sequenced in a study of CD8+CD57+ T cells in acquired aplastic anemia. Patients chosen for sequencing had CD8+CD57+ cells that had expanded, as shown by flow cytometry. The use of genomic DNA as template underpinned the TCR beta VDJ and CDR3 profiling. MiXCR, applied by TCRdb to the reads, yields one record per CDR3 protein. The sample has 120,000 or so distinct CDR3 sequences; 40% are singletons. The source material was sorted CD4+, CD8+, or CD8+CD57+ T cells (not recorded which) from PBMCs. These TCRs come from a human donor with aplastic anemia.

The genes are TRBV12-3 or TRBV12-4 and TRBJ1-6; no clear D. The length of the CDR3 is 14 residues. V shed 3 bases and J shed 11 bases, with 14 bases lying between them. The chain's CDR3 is CASSLLSGDTPLHF. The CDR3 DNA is TGTGCCAGCAGTTTGCTTAGTGGGGATACACCCCTCCACTTT.

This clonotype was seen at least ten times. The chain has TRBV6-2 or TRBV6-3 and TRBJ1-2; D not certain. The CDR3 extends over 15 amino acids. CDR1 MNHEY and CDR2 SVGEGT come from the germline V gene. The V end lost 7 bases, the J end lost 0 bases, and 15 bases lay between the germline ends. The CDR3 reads CASILTIGANYGYTF. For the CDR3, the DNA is TGTGCCAGCATTTTAACCATTGGGGCTAACTATGGCTACACCTTC.

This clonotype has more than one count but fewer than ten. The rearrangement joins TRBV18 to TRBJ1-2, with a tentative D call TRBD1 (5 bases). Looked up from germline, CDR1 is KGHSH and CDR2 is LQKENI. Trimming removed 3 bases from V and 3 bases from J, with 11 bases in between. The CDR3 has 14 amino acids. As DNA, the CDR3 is TGTGCCAGCTCACCGCAGCGGGACCACTATGGCTACACCTTC. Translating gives CASSPQRDHYGYTF.

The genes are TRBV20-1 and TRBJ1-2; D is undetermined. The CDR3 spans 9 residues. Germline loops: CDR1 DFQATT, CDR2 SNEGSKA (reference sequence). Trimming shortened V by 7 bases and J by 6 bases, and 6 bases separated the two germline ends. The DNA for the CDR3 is TGCAGTGGCGGGGATGGCTACACCTTC. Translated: CSGGDGYTF.

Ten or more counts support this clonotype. The CDR3 here is CSARVQGGDTQYF. As DNA, the CDR3 is TGCAGTGCTAGAGTTCAGGGGGGAGATACGCAGTATTTT. V and J are TRBV20-1 and TRBJ2-3, with TRBD1 as a possible D gene (7 bases). V was trimmed by 1 base and J by 5 bases, leaving 10 bases between them. Germline CDR1 and CDR2: DFQATT and SNEGSKA (reference sequence). The CDR3 length is 13 residues.

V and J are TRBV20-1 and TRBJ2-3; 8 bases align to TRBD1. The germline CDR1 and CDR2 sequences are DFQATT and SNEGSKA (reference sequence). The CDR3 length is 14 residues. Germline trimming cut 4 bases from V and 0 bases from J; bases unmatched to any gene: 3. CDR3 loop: CSAKDRESTDTQYF. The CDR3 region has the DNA TGCAGTGCTAAGGACAGGGAGAGCACAGATACGCAGTATTTT.

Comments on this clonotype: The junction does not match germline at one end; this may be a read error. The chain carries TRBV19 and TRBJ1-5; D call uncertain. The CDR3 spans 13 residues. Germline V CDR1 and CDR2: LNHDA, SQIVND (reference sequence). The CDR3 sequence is CASNKEGNRPQHF. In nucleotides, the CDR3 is TGTGCCAGTAACAAGGAGGGCAATCGGCCCCAGCATTTT.

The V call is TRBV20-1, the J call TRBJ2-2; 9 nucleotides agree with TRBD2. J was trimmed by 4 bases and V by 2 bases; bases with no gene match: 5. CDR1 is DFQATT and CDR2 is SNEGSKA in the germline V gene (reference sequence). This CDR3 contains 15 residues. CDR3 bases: TGCAGTGCTAGAAAGCGGGGGGCAGGCACCGGGGAGCTGTTTTTT. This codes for CSARKRGAGTGELFF.